This entry lists 25 T cell receptor beta chains sequenced from one sample in a study of blood T cell repertoires in COVID-19 (TCRdb year 2020). Library preparation used the immunoSEQ multiplex PCR assay. TCRdb provides this immuneACCESS table in a form limited to in-frame rearrangements. Some clones are lacking; in checked studies, under half of them reflect an unresolved V gene, and why the rest are absent is not known. The sample yields under 95,000 clones; around nine tenths were counted once. The leading ten clones occupy under 6% of the sample. The sample was peripheral blood. The receptor source for this set is a man aged 35-49 years with acute or convalescent COVID-19.

The J gene is TRBJ2-3, the V gene TRBV3-1 (or the pseudogene TRBV3-2); D is uncertain. Trimming cost V 1 base and J 2 bases, with 7 bases left between them. Per the germline V gene, CDR1 is LGHDT and CDR2 is YNNKEL (reference sequence). This CDR3 contains 14 residues. The CDR3: CASSQGHLTDTQYF. DNA of the CDR3: TGTGCCAGCAGCCAAGGGCACCTCACAGATACGCAGTATTTT.

This rearrangement joins TRBV3-1 (or the pseudogene TRBV3-2) to TRBJ1-2; maybe TRBD1 (6 bases). This CDR3 spans 17 amino acids. Per the germline V gene, CDR1 is LGHDT and CDR2 is YNNKEL (reference sequence). V was shortened by 0 bases and J by 0 bases, with 14 bases between the two germline ends. For the CDR3, the DNA is TGTGCCAGCAGCCAAGAGTTGGGGGCCCCCTCTAACTATGGCTACACCTTC. As protein: CASSQELGAPSNYGYTF.

V and J are TRBV19 and TRBJ1-5; 7 positions agree with TRBD1. The CDR3 length is 14 residues. The junction had 10 bases not matched to a gene; V was cut back by 10 bases and J by 4 bases. The germline V gene encodes CDR1 LNHDA and CDR2 SQIVND (reference sequence). The CDR3 DNA follows: TGTGCCACTGATACTCGGGACAGTAATCAGCCCCAGCATTTT. It specifies CATDTRDSNQPQHF.

The rearrangement joins TRBV30 to TRBJ1-1, with 7 bases identical to TRBD1. The germline CDR1 and CDR2 sequences are GTSNPN and SVGIG (reference sequence). Trimming cost V 4 bases and J 1 base; bases outside gene matches: 9. The CDR3 is 15 residues long. CDR3 DNA: TGTGCCTGGACCCCTCAGACAGGGACGAACACTGAAGCTTTCTTT. Protein sequence: CAWTPQTGTNTEAFF.

The rearrangement joins TRBV19 to TRBJ2-1; D gene unclear. Trimming removed 3 bases from V and 0 bases from J, with 18 bases in between. The V gene's germline CDR1 is LNHDA and CDR2 SQIVND (reference sequence). The CDR3 spans 18 residues. CDR3 nucleotide sequence: TGTGCCAGTAGTATTGGTGACTCGGATTTTAGCTCCTACAATGAGCAGTTCTTC. This sequence encodes CASSIGDSDFSSYNEQFF.

The CDR3 here is CASSVGGRGRAAETQYF. The DNA for the CDR3 is TGTGCCAGCAGCGTAGGAGGGCGAGGGAGGGCCGCGGAGACCCAGTACTTC. This chain connects TRBV9 to TRBJ2-5, with TRBD2 matching 7 bases. The length of the CDR3 is 17 residues. Per germline, CDR1 SGDLS and CDR2 YYNGEE. Trimming took 0 bases from V and 5 from J; bases not matched to a gene: 13.

The chain combines TRBV24-1 with TRBJ1-2; 9 bases fit TRBD1. Trimming took 2 bases from V and 6 from J; bases not matched to a gene: 6. The CDR3 is made up of 15 amino acids. Germline CDR1 KGHDR, CDR2 SFDVKD. The CDR3 region has the DNA TGTGCCACCAGTGATTCACCTGACAGGGGGGATGGCTACACCTTC. Encoded protein: CATSDSPDRGDGYTF.

This chain links TRBV3-1 (or the pseudogene TRBV3-2) with TRBJ2-3, with TRBD2 matching 13 bases. In germline, CDR1 is LGHDT, CDR2 YNNKEL (reference sequence). The CDR3 length is 17 residues. The junction had 8 bases not matched to a gene; V was cut back by 4 bases and J by 4 bases. CDR3 nucleotide sequence: TGTGCCAGCAGCCCATGGGGACTAGCGGGATCCGCAGATACGCAGTATTTT. Translating it yields CASSPWGLAGSADTQYF.

The rearrangement joins TRBV10-3 to TRBJ2-3; 12 bases are shared with TRBD2. The CDR3 runs to 16 residues. CDR1 and CDR2 (germline): ENHRY, SYGVKD. The ends lost 2 bases at V and 1 base at J; junction bases unmatched: 1. The CDR3 DNA reads TGTGCCATCAGTGAGGCTAGCGGGGGGGGCACAGATACGCAGTATTTT. Translation: CAISEASGGGTDTQYF.

This chain uses TRBV29-1 with TRBJ1-1; the D gene is possibly TRBD1 (5 bases). CDR1 is SQVTM, CDR2 ANQGSEA, per germline. The V and J ends lost 6 bases and 0 bases respectively, with 11 bases between them. The CDR3 has 13 residues. The CDR3 bases are TGCAGCGTAAACAGGTACATGAACACTGAAGCTTTCTTT. Its protein is CSVNRYMNTEAFF.

Concerning this clone itself: Sequence at one end of the junction differs from germline and may be a read error. The chain carries TRBV10-3 and TRBJ1-2; D is uncertain. CDR3 size: 11 residues. The germline gives CDR1 ENHRY, CDR2 SYGVKD. The CDR3 sequence is CATSEESGYTF. In DNA, the CDR3 is TGTGCCACCAGTGAGGAGTCTGGCTACACCTTC.

This clone has a handful of counts. The chain uses TRBV13 and TRBJ2-2, with a weak D call TRBD2 (5 bases). CDR1 is PRHDT and CDR2 is FYEKMQ in the germline V gene (reference sequence). CDR3 length equals 16 residues. V lost 1 base and J lost 2, with 11 bases in between. CDR3 loop: CASSLEEGSNTGELFF. As DNA, the CDR3 is TGTGCCAGCAGCTTAGAAGAGGGTTCCAACACCGGGGAGCTGTTTTTT. The full variable domain, in which reference TRBV13 and TRBJ2-2 provide the parts outside the CDR3, is AAGVIQSPRHLIKEKRETATLKCYPIPRHDTVYWYQQGPGQDPQFLISFYEKMQSDKGSIPDRFSAQQFSDYHSELNMSSLELGDSALYFCASSLEEGSNTGELFFGEGSRLTVL.

The chain has TRBV2 and TRBJ2-5; 8 nucleotides line up with TRBD1. This CDR3 comprises 14 residues. V was clipped by 6 bases and J by 4 bases; unmatched bases: 7. Germline V CDR1 and CDR2: SNHLY, FYNNEI. CDR3 nucleotide sequence: TGTGCCAGCAGCGAAACTACAGGGGGAGAGACCCAGTACTTC. Translating gives CASSETTGGETQYF.

The V call is TRBV12-3 or TRBV12-4, the J call TRBJ2-7, with D possibly matching TRBD2 (5 bases). This CDR3 region has 13 residues. The V end was cut by 1 base, the J end by 3 bases, with 7 bases between. The CDR3 DNA sequence: TGTGCCAGCAGTTTAGGACGGGGCTACGAGCAGTACTTC. Translated, it gives CASSLGRGYEQYF.

This rearrangement joins TRBV4-3 to TRBJ2-1, with TRBD2 identical over 12 bases. The CDR3 is 17 residues long. V shed 1 base and J 7 bases; nucleotides not matched to a gene: 8. Per the germline V gene, CDR1 is LGHNA and CDR2 is YSLEER. CDR3 sequence (DNA): TGCGCCAGCAGCCAAGGGCTAGCGGGGGGGCCAGGGAATGAGCAGTTCTTC. This sequence encodes CASSQGLAGGPGNEQFF.

This clone was seen a handful of times. V usage is TRBV7-9 and J usage is TRBJ1-6; maybe TRBD1 (5 bases). CDR1 is SEHNR, CDR2 FQNEAQ, per germline (reference sequence). The CDR3 is made up of 14 amino acids. V shed 3 bases and J shed 8 bases, with 11 bases lying between them. The CDR3 DNA reads TGTGCCAGCAGCTTGGGGGGTAGAGATTCACCCCTCCACTTT. Translating it yields CASSLGGRDSPLHF.

The V gene is TRBV27, the J gene TRBJ2-7; 7 bases match TRBD1. The CDR3 consists of 15 residues. In germline, CDR1 is MNHEY, CDR2 SMNVEV (reference sequence). J was trimmed by 2 bases and V by 0 bases; bases with no gene match: 4. CDR3 bases: TGTGCCAGCAGTTTATCGCGGCAGGGGGCCTACGAGCAGTACTTC. Protein product: CASSLSRQGAYEQYF.

V is TRBV11-3 and J is TRBJ2-7, with D perhaps TRBD2 (6 bases). CDR1 and CDR2 (germline): SGHNT, YENEEA. The CDR3 spans 13 residues. The germline V and J ends were trimmed by 5 bases and 6 bases, with 14 bases remaining between them. CDR3 DNA sequence: TGTGCCAGCAGCCGCAGCCCCGGGAGCGAGCAGTACTTC. Translating it yields CASSRSPGSEQYF.

The chain combines TRBV5-4 with TRBJ1-2, with TRBD1 as a possible D gene (5 bases). Looked up from germline, CDR1 is SGHNT and CDR2 is YYREEE (reference sequence). Deletions cut 4 bases from V and 9 bases from J, with 16 bases between. There are 13 residues in the CDR3. The CDR3 region has the DNA TGTGCCAGCAGCCACGGGGGTGGGCCGAGCTACACCTTC. Translating it yields CASSHGGGPSYTF.

In this sample, this clone turned up once. The rearrangement uses TRBV7-7 and TRBJ2-7; TRBD2 aligns across 11 bases. The CDR3 runs 15 residues. V lost 4 bases and J lost 2; bases outside the gene matches: 4. Germline CDR1 SSHAT, CDR2 FNYEAQ (reference sequence). The CDR3 DNA follows: TGTGCCAGCAGCTCGGGACTAGCGGAGACCTACGAGCAGTACTTC. Translated: CASSSGLAETYEQYF.

This clone was picked up one time. The chain joins TRBV9 to TRBJ1-5; 7 positions agree with TRBD1. The trim removed 0 bases at V and 7 bases at J, leaving 19 bases unmatched. The length of the CDR3 is 19 residues. Germline loops: CDR1 SGDLS, CDR2 YYNGEE. For the CDR3, the DNA is TGTGCCAGCAGCGTAGAAGGAGACAGGGTTTTTGGGTTTACGCAGCCCCAGCATTTT. Translating it yields CASSVEGDRVFGFTQPQHF.

The rearrangement joins TRBV9 to TRBJ1-4, with D possibly matching TRBD1 (6 bases). This CDR3 is built from 16 residues. The V gene's germline CDR1 is SGDLS and CDR2 YYNGEE. V was clipped by 3 bases and J by 2 bases, with 14 bases between them. DNA of the CDR3: TGTGCCAGCAGCGCCGGCGGGGGGCTGACTAATGAAAAACTGTTTTTT. It translates to CASSAGGGLTNEKLFF.

This chain uses TRBV6-5 with TRBJ2-2; possible D gene TRBD2, 6 bases. Trimming removed 7 bases from V and 6 bases from J, with 15 bases in between. This CDR3 is built from 14 residues. Germline-derived CDR1 and CDR2 are MNHEY and SVGAGI. The CDR3 DNA reads TGTGCCAGCACCCTGAACCTAGCGTCCGGGGAGCTGTTTTTT. Translated, it gives CASTLNLASGELFF.

The J gene is TRBJ2-2, the V gene TRBV5-1, with TRBD1 matching 7 bases. With V trimmed by 7 bases and J by 1 base, 1 base remained unmatched. Germline-derived CDR1 and CDR2 are SGHRS and YFSETQ. The CDR3 is 13 residues long. CDR3 sequence: CASQGVNTGELFF. CDR3 bases: TGCGCCAGCCAGGGGGTGAACACCGGGGAGCTGTTTTTT.

The genes are TRBV6-5 and TRBJ1-4, with TRBD1 as a possible D gene (5 bases). The ends were cut back, 2 bases at V and 3 bases at J, with 13 bases in the middle. Germline V gene lookup returns CDR1 MNHEY and CDR2 SVGAGI. The CDR3 has 16 residues. The CDR3 region has the DNA TGTGCCAGCAGTTACCCCCCTAAGGGGCCTAATGAAAAACTGTTTTTT. It translates to CASSYPPKGPNEKLFF.